What follows is one T cell receptor (beta chain) and its context. Germline V gene data show CDR1 as SGHRS and CDR2 as YFSETQ. The CDR3 totals 15 residues. V shed 6 bases, J shed 0 bases, and the junction held 9 bases outside the gene matches. The genomic DNA of each subset was split evenly across several immunoSEQ plates. The protocol was immunoSEQ multiplex PCR, while the TCRdb copy is restricted to in-frame clones and leaves out a portion. The data show approximately 2.3 million clones, over 85% seen once. The data were taken from a study of shared clonotypes between healthy human individuals. The sequencing input was naive CD4+ T cells from PBMCs. The subset denotes: CD45RA+ positively selected. The genes are TRBV5-1 and TRBJ2-7; 7 positions agree with TRBD2. The clonotype was recovered from a man aged 18 to 29 in good health. Some clones in this sample may be carry-over from other donors' samples. CDR3 in DNA: TGCGCCAGCAATCCACTAGCGCTGAGCTCCTACGAGCAGTACTTC. This codes for CASNPLALSSYEQYF.